Presented here are 14 T cell receptor beta chains from one specimen sequenced in a study of T cell responses to AZD1222 COVID-19 vaccine. Using immunoSEQ multiplex PCR, the repertoire was profiled, and TCRdb retains in-frame clones only, with some absent. The table lists under 20,000 clones, around 90% of them singletons. Sequences were derived from peripheral blood, sampled 28 days after the second AZD1222 dose. All receptors come from an adult who received the AZD1222 COVID-19 vaccine.

V usage is TRBV5-6 and J usage is TRBJ1-1; maybe TRBD1 (5 bases). The germline V gene encodes CDR1 SGHDT and CDR2 YYEEEE. V lost 2 bases, J lost 4 bases, and 6 bases lay in between. The CDR3 totals 12 residues. CDR3 protein: CASSLRGTEAFF. The CDR3 region has the DNA TGTGCCAGCAGCTTAAGGGGCACTGAAGCTTTCTTT.

V is TRBV5-4 and J is TRBJ2-1, with TRBD1 matching over 7 bases. J lost 10 bases, V lost 10 bases, and 14 bases had no gene match. The CDR3 has 13 amino acids. Germline values: CDR1 SGHNT, CDR2 YYREEE (reference sequence). For the CDR3, the DNA is TGTGCCGCCGGGACAGAGGATGTAGGGGAGCAGTTCTTC. As protein: CAAGTEDVGEQFF. The whole variable domain, remainder taken from reference TRBV5-4 and TRBJ2-1, is ETGVTQSPTHLIKTRGQQVTLRCSSQSGHNTVSWYQQALGQGPQFIFQYYREEENGRGNFPPRFSGLQFPNYSSELNVNALELDDSALYLCAAGTEDVGEQFFGPGTRLTVL.

This clone showed up just a few times. The V call is TRBV5-1, the J call TRBJ1-1; D is uncertain. V was trimmed by 1 base and J by 1 base, leaving 8 bases between them. The CDR3 has 14 residues. CDR1 and CDR2 from the germline V gene are SGHRS and YFSETQ. DNA of the CDR3: TGCGCCAGCAGCTTGTCAGCCGCGAACACTGAAGCTTTCTTT. Its protein is CASSLSAANTEAFF.

The chain joins TRBV28 to TRBJ2-3; 9 bases are shared with TRBD2. This CDR3 contains 16 residues. V shed 4 bases and J 3 bases; nucleotides not matched to a gene: 8. Germline CDR1 MDHEN, CDR2 SYDVKM. CDR3 bases: TGTGCCAGCAGTTCCGGGCGGGGGGGCGGTACAGATACGCAGTATTTT. Translation gives CASSSGRGGGTDTQYF. Full variable domain (missing parts from reference TRBV28 and TRBJ2-3): DVKVTQSSRYLVKRTGEKVFLECVQDMDHENMFWYRQDPGLGLRLIYFSYDVKMKEKGDIPEGYSVSREKKERFSLILESASTNQTSMYLCASSSGRGGGTDTQYFGPGTRLTVL.

This clone appeared a single time. This chain uses TRBV6-5 with TRBJ2-6, with 9 positions matching TRBD1. J was trimmed by 0 bases and V by 6 bases; bases with no gene match: 0. Germline V gives CDR1 MNHEY, CDR2 SVGAGI. The CDR3 covers 15 residues. The CDR3 DNA sequence: TGTGCCAGCAGGACAGGGGGCTCTGGGGCCAACGTCCTGACTTTC. It codes for CASRTGGSGANVLTF.

The chain has TRBV7-8 and TRBJ2-7; a weak D match, TRBD1 (5 bases). The CDR3 has 14 amino acids. V lost 1 base, J lost 6 bases, and 13 bases lay in between. Germline V gene data show CDR1 as SGHVS and CDR2 as FQNEAQ. As DNA, the CDR3 is TGTGCCAGCAGCTTAGTGGTCAGGGAAAGCGAGCAGTACTTC. It translates to CASSLVVRESEQYF.

About this clone: The sample carries other DNA sequences with the same CDR3. V gene TRBV28 combines with J gene TRBJ2-7; D is unclear. This CDR3 spans 13 amino acids. Per the germline V gene, CDR1 is MDHEN and CDR2 is SYDVKM. The V end was cut by 3 bases, the J end by 0 bases, with 6 bases between. CDR3 protein: CASSLTSSYEQYF. Written as DNA, the CDR3 is TGTGCCAGCAGTTTGACATCCTCCTACGAGCAGTACTTC.

The V call is TRBV6-6, the J call TRBJ2-3, with 8 bases lining up with TRBD2. The CDR3 consists of 15 residues. The J segment lost 4 bases and the V segment lost 5 bases, leaving 8 bases of the junction unmatched. Germline V lookup: CDR1 MNHNY, CDR2 SVGAGI (reference sequence). CDR3 residues: CASSDSGIPSDTQYF. For the CDR3, the DNA is TGTGCCAGCAGTGATAGCGGGATCCCTTCAGATACGCAGTATTTT.

V and J are TRBV2 and TRBJ1-6; D remains ambiguous. V was pared by 6 bases and J by 0 bases, with 12 bases between. CDR3 length equals 16 residues. Looked up from germline, CDR1 is SNHLY and CDR2 is FYNNEI. CDR3 residues: CASRGEGGSYNSPLHF. The CDR3 DNA sequence: TGTGCCAGCAGGGGTGAAGGAGGCTCCTATAATTCACCCCTCCACTTT.

The chain uses TRBV27 and TRBJ2-7; possibly TRBD2 for D (5 bases). V lost 10 bases and J lost 0, with 16 bases in between. There are 14 residues in the CDR3. The germline V gene encodes CDR1 MNHEY and CDR2 SMNVEV (reference sequence). The CDR3: CATRFSASSYEQYF. The CDR3 region has the DNA TGTGCCACCCGTTTTAGCGCGAGCTCCTACGAGCAGTACTTC.

The CDR3 is CAIRRSRGYNEQFF. The CDR3 region has the DNA TGTGCCATCCGAAGGTCCAGGGGCTACAATGAGCAGTTCTTC. V usage is TRBV6-5 and J usage is TRBJ2-1, with D possibly TRBD1 on 6 matching bases. Germline values: CDR1 MNHEY, CDR2 SVGAGI. Trimming left V 10 bases short and J 3 bases short, with 16 bases between. The CDR3 has 14 residues.

V and J are TRBV4-3 and TRBJ2-1, with D uncertain. The V end was cut by 4 bases, the J end by 8 bases, with 15 bases between. This CDR3 spans 14 amino acids. Germline CDR1 is LGHNA and CDR2 is YSLEER. This chain's CDR3 is CASSPGGKIHEQFF. CDR3 DNA sequence: TGCGCCAGCAGCCCCGGCGGTAAGATCCATGAGCAGTTCTTC.

The V gene is TRBV18, the J gene TRBJ1-6; D unresolved. Germline CDR1 and CDR2: KGHSH and LQKENI. The CDR3 is made up of 14 amino acids. V was cut by 2 bases and J by 2 bases, with 4 bases left in between. CDR3 sequence: CASSPEAYNSPLHF. CDR3 coding DNA: TGTGCCAGCTCACCAGAGGCCTATAATTCACCCCTCCACTTT.

The table lists this clone with a few counts. The chain uses TRBV5-6 and TRBJ1-6, with 8 nucleotides matching TRBD1. Germline CDR1 and CDR2: SGHDT and YYEEEE. V was clipped by 3 bases and J by 10 bases; unmatched bases: 12. This CDR3 is built from 16 residues. CDR3 in DNA: TGTGCCAGCAGCTACGGACAGGGCAATGGAGGGTCACCCCTCCACTTT. Translated: CASSYGQGNGGSPLHF. Based on the CDR3 plus reference TRBV5-6 and TRBJ1-6, the full variable domain is DAGVTQSPTHLIKTRGQQVTLRCSPKSGHDTVSWYQQALGQGPQFIFQYYEEEERQRGNFPDRFSGHQFPNYSSELNVNALLLGDSALYLCASSYGQGNGGSPLHFGNGTRLTVT.